The 29 T cell receptor beta chains given below trace back to one sample, sequenced in a study of response to subunit inactivated influenza vaccine. TCRdb itself ran the RT-PCR reads through MiXCR, one entry per CDR3 protein. The table lists 500,000 to 750,000 distinct CDR3 sequences, 14% of them singletons. The source was PBMCs from blood, collected about 13 days after vaccination. Receptors were obtained from a man aged 50 or older who received an inactivated influenza vaccine.

This chain uses TRBV13 with TRBJ1-2; the D is unclear. Germline CDR1 PRHDT, CDR2 FYEKMQ (reference sequence). V gave up 4 bases and J gave up 4 bases, with 13 bases separating them. CDR3 length: 14 amino acids. The CDR3: CASSSPGEGYGYTF. The CDR3 DNA sequence: TGTGCCAGCAGCTCCCCGGGAGAAGGCTATGGCTACACCTTC.

This chain uses TRBV11-2 with TRBJ2-1, with TRBD2 identical over 7 bases. The CDR3 covers 15 residues. Germline CDR1 and CDR2: SGHAT and FQNNGV. J gave up 7 bases and V 5 bases, and 11 bases lay outside the gene matches. For the CDR3, the DNA is TGTGCCAGCAGCCCTTGGGCGGGAGTTGGGAATGAGCAGTTCTTC. Amino acid sequence: CASSPWAGVGNEQFF.

This clonotype was seen only once. The chain joins TRBV28 to TRBJ2-3; 13 bases are shared with TRBD2. The CDR3 totals 15 residues. Germline-derived CDR1 and CDR2 are MDHEN and SYDVKM. The junction had 7 bases not matched to a gene; V was cut back by 6 bases and J by 7 bases. The DNA for the CDR3 is TGTGCCAGCAGCCCACTAGCGGGAGGGTCAAATACGCAGTATTTT. Its protein product is CASSPLAGGSNTQYF.

This clonotype showed up just a few times. The V gene is TRBV19, the J gene TRBJ2-1; TRBD2 matches 7 bases. This CDR3 spans 12 amino acids. Germline CDR1 and CDR2: LNHDA and SQIVND (reference sequence). J lost 8 bases, V lost 5 bases, and 3 bases had no gene match. Here the CDR3 reads CASSAGVYEQFF. As DNA, the CDR3 is TGTGCCAGTAGTGCGGGAGTCTATGAGCAGTTCTTC.

The gene calls are TRBV18 and TRBJ2-5; D remains unclear. The CDR3 contains 14 residues. Germline V gene data show CDR1 as KGHSH and CDR2 as LQKENI. V lost 2 bases and J lost 4, with 11 bases in between. The DNA of the CDR3 is TGTGCCAGCTCACCAGGGGATATTCGAGAGACCCAGTACTTC. It is translated as CASSPGDIRETQYF. Filled out from reference TRBV18 and TRBJ2-5, the complete variable domain reads NAGVMQNPRHLVRRRGQEARLRCSPMKGHSHVYWYRQLPEEGLKFMVYLQKENIIDESGMPKERFSAEFPKEGPSILRIQQVVRGDSAAYFCASSPGDIRETQYFGPGTRLLVL.

V and J are TRBV6-2 or TRBV6-3 and TRBJ2-7; the match to TRBD1 covers 7 bases. Losses at the gene ends were 0 bases for V and 7 bases for J; bases not matched to a gene: 9. Germline assignment: CDR1 MNHEY and CDR2 SVGEGT. There are 15 residues in the CDR3. CDR3 in DNA: TGTGCCAGCAGTTACTCGGGACAGACACTTTTAGAGCAGTACTTC. Translation: CASSYSGQTLLEQYF.

The table lists this clonotype with many counts. V is TRBV12-3 or TRBV12-4 and J is TRBJ1-6; D gene ambiguous. V lost 6 bases to trimming and J lost 0 bases, with 6 bases between them. The CDR3 loop spans 14 amino acids. The CDR3 protein is CASSQSSYNSPLHF. CDR3 bases: TGTGCCAGCAGCCAGAGCTCCTATAATTCACCCCTCCACTTT.

The chain links TRBV3-1 to TRBJ1-5, with D perhaps TRBD1 (6 bases). V dropped 4 bases and J dropped 0 bases, with 10 bases sitting between them. The CDR3 totals 15 residues. Germline CDR1 and CDR2: LGHDT and YNNKEL (reference sequence). For the CDR3, the DNA is TGTGCCAGCAGCCCGGGGGCCCCTAGCAATCAGCCCCAGCATTTT. Its translation: CASSPGAPSNQPQHF.

This clonotype was counted ten times or more. The chain recombines TRBV29-1 with TRBJ1-4; perhaps TRBD1 as D (5 bases). CDR3 length equals 15 residues. Trimming cost V 6 bases and J 3 bases, with 17 bases left between them. Germline-derived CDR1 and CDR2 are SQVTM and ANQGSEA. The CDR3 bases are TGCAGCGTGAGACGGGGGGTTGGAGCTAATGAAAAACTGTTTTTT. This sequence encodes CSVRRGVGANEKLFF.

This clonotype was counted between two and nine times. This rearrangement joins TRBV20-1 to TRBJ2-4; weak D call: TRBD2 (5 bases). Germline CDR1 and CDR2: DFQATT and SNEGSKA (reference sequence). The CDR3 sequence is 14 residues long. Trimming removed 6 bases from V and 5 bases from J, with 17 bases in between. The CDR3 nucleotides read TGCAGTGCGCTCCGGGGATATGGGGAAAACATTCAGTACTTC. It codes for CSALRGYGENIQYF.

This clonotype was observed at least ten times. The genes are TRBV25-1 and TRBJ1-6; D not certain. CDR1 is MGHDK, CDR2 SYGVNS, per germline. V lost 6 bases, J lost 5 bases, and 8 bases lay in between. This CDR3 has 13 residues. The CDR3 DNA reads as TGTGCCAGCAGCACACGTGATAATTCACCCCTCCACTTT. It specifies CASSTRDNSPLHF.

This clonotype was observed many times. The CDR3 sequence is CASSLNIFTDTQYF. CDR3 nucleotides: TGTGCCAGCAGCTTAAACATATTCACAGATACGCAGTATTTT. This chain links TRBV7-2 with TRBJ2-3; D gene ambiguous. Germline-derived CDR1 and CDR2 are SGHTA and FQGNSA. Trimming left V 2 bases short and J 2 bases short, with 8 bases between. The CDR3 has 14 amino acids.

The chain carries TRBV5-1 and TRBJ2-2; D is unclear. The V gene's germline CDR1 is SGHRS and CDR2 YFSETQ. The CDR3 covers 13 residues. V lost 5 bases and J 5 bases, leaving 10 bases between the germline ends. CDR3 region: CASSSKDTGELFF. The CDR3 DNA follows: TGCGCCAGCAGTTCAAAGGATACCGGGGAGCTGTTTTTT.

CDR3 sequence reads: CASSGTGQNTGELFF. CDR3 coding DNA: TGTGCCAGCAGTGGTACAGGGCAAAACACCGGGGAGCTGTTTTTT. The chain links TRBV2 to TRBJ2-2, with D perhaps matching TRBD1 (6 bases). The CDR3 is made up of 15 amino acids. Germline V gives CDR1 SNHLY, CDR2 FYNNEI. Trimming removed 4 bases from V and 2 bases from J, with 11 bases in between.

The rearrangement links TRBV12-3 or TRBV12-4 to TRBJ2-1, with 8 bases fitting TRBD2. The CDR3 loop spans 13 amino acids. The V segment lost 10 bases and the J segment 2 bases; nucleotides outside the gene matches: 4. CDR3 sequence: CANAAGAYNEQFF. CDR3 in DNA: TGTGCCAACGCAGCGGGAGCCTACAATGAGCAGTTCTTC.

This chain joins TRBV28 and TRBJ2-1; 11 bases line up with TRBD2. This CDR3 is 17 amino acids long. Germline CDR1 is MDHEN and CDR2 is SYDVKM. V gave up 8 bases and J gave up 0 bases; unmatched junction bases: 9. CDR3 coding DNA: TGTGCCAGCGCGGGACTAGCGGATGCCCCCTCCTACAATGAGCAGTTCTTC. Translation: CASAGLADAPSYNEQFF. The full variable domain, rest sourced from reference TRBV28 and TRBJ2-1, is DVKVTQSSRYLVKRTGEKVFLECVQDMDHENMFWYRQDPGLGLRLIYFSYDVKMKEKGDIPEGYSVSREKKERFSLILESASTNQTSMYLCASAGLADAPSYNEQFFGPGTRLTVL.

This chain connects TRBV5-1 to TRBJ1-1; no reliable D call. Germline-derived CDR1 and CDR2 are SGHRS and YFSETQ. With 1 base removed from V and 5 bases from J, the gap between germline ends came to 12 bases. The CDR3 runs 14 residues. In nucleotides, the CDR3 is TGCGCCAGCAGCTTGCGGCAGACGGGGACTGAAGCTTTCTTT. This encodes CASSLRQTGTEAFF.

This clonotype was seen a single time. The chain has TRBV9 and TRBJ2-6; 8 nucleotides line up with TRBD2. Looked up from germline, CDR1 is SGDLS and CDR2 is YYNGEE. The CDR3 sequence is 16 residues long. With V trimmed by 2 bases and J by 4 bases, 5 bases remained unmatched. CDR3 DNA: TGTGCCAGCAGCGTTCGGGGGGGACCCGGGGCCAACGTCCTGACTTTC. Protein: CASSVRGGPGANVLTF.

The chain joins TRBV7-8 to TRBJ2-1, with 10 bases lining up with TRBD2. The CDR3 is 16 residues long. From germline, CDR1 is SGHVS and CDR2 FQNEAQ. With 5 bases clipped from V and 5 bases from J, the junction kept 9 bases outside the gene matches. The CDR3 region has the DNA TGTGCCAGCAGCCCAACCCTAGCGGGAGTGGACAATGAGCAGTTCTTC. It encodes CASSPTLAGVDNEQFF.

The V gene is TRBV7-9, the J gene TRBJ2-1; D is possibly TRBD2 (6 bases). The V end was cut by 5 bases, the J end by 4 bases, with 15 bases between. Germline CDR1 and CDR2: SEHNR and FQNEAQ (reference sequence). CDR3 length equals 15 residues. The CDR3 protein is CASSQPPGLYNEQFF. The CDR3 nucleotides read TGTGCCAGCAGCCAACCCCCGGGACTGTACAATGAGCAGTTCTTC.

Here the CDR3 reads CASSVRQPYQETQYF. The CDR3 DNA is TGTGCCAGCAGCGTCAGACAGCCGTACCAAGAGACCCAGTACTTC. This chain joins TRBV5-6 and TRBJ2-5; D is perhaps TRBD1 (5 bases). The CDR3 is 15 amino acids. CDR1 is SGHDT and CDR2 is YYEEEE in the germline V gene. The V end lost 4 bases, the J end lost 0 bases, and 13 bases lay between the germline ends.

There are many counts of this clonotype. The chain is built from TRBV7-2 and TRBJ2-7; tentative D call: TRBD1 (6 bases). Trimming removed 5 bases from V and 0 bases from J, with 14 bases in between. Germline V gene sequence: CDR1 SGHTA, CDR2 FQGNSA. CDR3 length: 15 amino acids. The CDR3 sequence: CASSPRDKTSYEQYF. The DNA of the CDR3 is TGTGCCAGCAGCCCCCGGGACAAAACCTCCTACGAGCAGTACTTC.

This clonotype showed up just a few times. The chain recombines TRBV7-3 with TRBJ2-2; 10 nucleotides line up with TRBD2. V lost 4 bases and J lost 4; bases outside the gene matches: 12. Germline V lookup: CDR1 SGHTA, CDR2 FQGTGA. The CDR3 runs 18 residues. Written as DNA, the CDR3 is TGTGCCAGCAGCTCTCCGACCTCTAGCGGGAGCTTCACCGGGGAGCTGTTTTTT. Encoded protein: CASSSPTSSGSFTGELFF.

The chain carries TRBV7-8 and TRBJ2-3; 8 nucleotides agree with TRBD1. Germline CDR1 SGHVS, CDR2 FQNEAQ. CDR3 length: 17 residues. The V segment lost 5 bases and the J segment 7 bases; nucleotides outside the gene matches: 17. This chain's CDR3 is CASSRGARTGMLNTQYF. CDR3 DNA sequence: TGTGCCAGCAGCAGGGGGGCCCGGACAGGGATGTTGAATACGCAGTATTTT. The whole variable domain, filled in from reference TRBV7-8 and TRBJ2-3, reads GAGVSQSPRYKVAKRGQDVALRCDPISGHVSLFWYQQALGQGPEFLTYFQNEAQLDKSGLPSDRFFAERPEGSVSTLKIQRTQQEDSAVYLCASSRGARTGMLNTQYFGPGTRLTVL.

This clonotype has only a few counts. This chain connects TRBV7-6 to TRBJ2-7; no reliable D call. CDR3 length: 15 amino acids. CDR1 SGHVS and CDR2 FNYEAQ come from the germline V gene. The V and J ends lost 1 base and 4 bases respectively, with 14 bases between them. CDR3 coding DNA: TGTGCCAGCAGCTTAGAGGCAGTTTTCGCTTACGAGCAGTACTTC. It codes for CASSLEAVFAYEQYF.

This clonotype occurred a few times. The rearrangement links TRBV2 to TRBJ2-7, with unresolved D. CDR3 length: 16 amino acids. Per germline, CDR1 SNHLY and CDR2 FYNNEI. V was shortened by 7 bases and J by 1 base, with 20 bases between the two germline ends. This chain's CDR3 is CASKAAAGRTSYEQYF. In DNA, the CDR3 is TGTGCCAGCAAGGCGGCCGCAGGCCGAACGTCCTACGAGCAGTACTTC.

The genes are TRBV29-1 and TRBJ2-7; TRBD1 aligns across 11 bases. Germline lookup yields CDR1 SQVTM and CDR2 ANQGSEA. Trimming cost V 7 bases and J 4 bases; bases outside gene matches: 6. The CDR3 spans 13 residues. CDR3 coding DNA: TGCAGCGCTGGACAGGGGGCTAAGTACGAGCAGTACTTC. This codes for CSAGQGAKYEQYF.

The sample holds a few counts of this clonotype. V usage is TRBV3-1 and J usage is TRBJ2-2; 7 bases fit TRBD2. With V trimmed by 1 base and J by 7 bases, 9 bases remained unmatched. Germline CDR1 and CDR2: LGHDT and YNNKEL (reference sequence). CDR3 size: 16 residues. The CDR3: CASSQVELALGGELFF. The CDR3 DNA follows: TGTGCCAGCAGCCAAGTGGAACTAGCGCTAGGCGGGGAGCTGTTTTTT.

V is TRBV14 and J is TRBJ1-4; D possibly corresponds to TRBD1 (5 bases). CDR3 length: 15 amino acids. Trimming took 1 base from V and 7 from J, leaving 13 bases between them. The germline CDR1 and CDR2 sequences are SGHDN and FVKESK. CDR3 sequence reads: CASSQGGTWGEKLFF. The CDR3 nucleotides read TGTGCCAGCAGCCAAGGAGGGACGTGGGGTGAAAAACTGTTTTTT.